This T cell receptor beta chain was sequenced during a study of T-cell memory formation after mild COVID-19. Study findings and constraints: Some SARS-CoV-2-responding clones were already detected in memory before infection. The authors did not confirm SARS-CoV-2 specificity of second-wave clones peaking day 37. Contracting clones localized mainly to CM and EM when CD4+ and mainly to EMRA when CD8+.

In regard to this clonotype: Its antigen is unknown.

Libraries for TCRalpha and TCRbeta carried sample barcodes and unique molecular identifiers via 5'RACE. Each CDR3 protein is one row after TCRdb ran MiXCR on the 5' RACE reads. Among more than 250,000 distinct CDR3 sequences listed, around 15% were seen once. The V and J ends lost 5 bases and 5 bases, in that order; junction bases with no gene match: 8. Germline lookup yields CDR1 SGHVS and CDR2 FNYEAQ. The CDR3 spans 15 residues. This TCR came from a man aged 18-30 years who had mild COVID-19 (a few samples of this study predate the infection). Cell type and time point are not known. The chain joins TRBV7-6 to TRBJ1-2, with TRBD1 identical over 10 bases. Sequencing input: PBMCs or a T cell subset sorted from them (not recorded which). The CDR3 here is CASSRDRGRAYGYTF. The CDR3, as DNA: TGTGCCAGCAGCCGTGACAGGGGGCGTGCGTATGGCTACACCTTC.